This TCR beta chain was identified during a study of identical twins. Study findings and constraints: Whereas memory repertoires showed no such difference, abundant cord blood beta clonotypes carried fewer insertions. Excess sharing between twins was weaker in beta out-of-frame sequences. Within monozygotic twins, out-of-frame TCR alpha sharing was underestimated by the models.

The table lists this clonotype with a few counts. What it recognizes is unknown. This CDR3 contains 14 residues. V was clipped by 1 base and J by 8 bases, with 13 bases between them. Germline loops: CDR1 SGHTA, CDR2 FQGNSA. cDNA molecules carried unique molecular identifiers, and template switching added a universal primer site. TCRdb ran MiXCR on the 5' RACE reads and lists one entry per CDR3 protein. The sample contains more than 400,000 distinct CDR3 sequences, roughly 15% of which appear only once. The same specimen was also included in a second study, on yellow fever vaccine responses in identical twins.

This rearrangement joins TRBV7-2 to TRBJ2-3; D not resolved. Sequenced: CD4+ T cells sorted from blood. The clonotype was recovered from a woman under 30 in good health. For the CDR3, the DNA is TGTGCCAGCAGCTTAGAACCCGTGAGCCTTACGCAGTATTTT. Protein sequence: CASSLEPVSLTQYF.